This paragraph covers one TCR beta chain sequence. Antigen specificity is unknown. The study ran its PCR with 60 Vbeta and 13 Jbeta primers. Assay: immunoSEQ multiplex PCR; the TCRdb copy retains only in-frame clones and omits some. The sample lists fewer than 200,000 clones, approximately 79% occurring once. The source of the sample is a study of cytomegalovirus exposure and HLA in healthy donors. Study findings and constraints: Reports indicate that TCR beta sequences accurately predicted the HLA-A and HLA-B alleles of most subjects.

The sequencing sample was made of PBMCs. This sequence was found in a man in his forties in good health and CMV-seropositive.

CDR3 nucleotide sequence: TGCGCCAGCAGCTGGACAGGGGAGAACACTGAAGCTTTCTTT. This sequence encodes CASSWTGENTEAFF. The chain employs TRBV5-1 and TRBJ1-1; 9 bases align to TRBD1. V dropped 3 bases and J dropped 1; count of bases not matched to a gene: 1. CDR3 length: 14 amino acids. Germline assignment: CDR1 SGHRS and CDR2 YFSETQ.